The clone carrying this TCR beta chain was recorded a few times. What it binds is not known. The assay that was used to sequence DNA from cultured CD4+ T cells was the Oncomine TCR Beta short-read assay. TCRdb passed the PCR reads through MiXCR, listing each CDR3 protein once. The table shows roughly 15,000 distinct CDR3 sequences, with around 48% occurring only once. This sample was included in a study of vaccination and CD4 T cells after COVID-19. In the study overall: Post-COVID draws followed diagnosis by a median around 100 days (range 35 to 161).

Specified treatment: roughly 10-day PBMC culture with coronavirus spike peptide pools or control peptides (ViraFEST assay). PBMC cultures, at approximately 2 million cells per well, received about 10 IU/ml IL-2 and around 11 ug/ml peptide pools. The germline V and J ends were trimmed by 1 base and 8 bases, with 11 bases remaining between them. CDR3 length: 13 residues. Sequenced sample: CD4+ T cells from blood, cultured in vitro. The genes are TRBV12-3 or TRBV12-4 and TRBJ1-2; TRBD1 is a possible D gene (5 bases). The receptor's source is a human donor who had recovered from COVID-19. CDR3 nucleotides: TGTGCCAGCAGTTTAGTCCCAGGGACCGGCTACACCTTC. Translating gives CASSLVPGTGYTF.